These T cell receptor beta chains were read from a single sample in a study of blood T cell repertoires in COVID-19. Method: immunoSEQ multiplex PCR; TCRdb's copy keeps in-frame clones and lacks some. The table lists fewer than 150,000 clones, 55% to 75% of them singletons. Sequenced material: peripheral blood. Receptor source: a human donor with acute or convalescent COVID-19. The donor label of this sample is uncertain. Each CDR3 is given with its conserved first and last residue. D genes are given only for firm matches. Clone size is stated in some rows and not others, as once, few, many or a class when expanded.

TRBD1,TRBJ1-1,NA,TRBV11-2,TGTGCCAGCGGATCAGGGGGTACCGAAGCTTTCTTT,CASGSGGTEAFF
NA,TRBJ1-1,once,TRBV18,TGTGCCAGCTCACCTCGTAACTCGGGGGAGAACACTGAAGCTTTCTTT,CASSPRNSGENTEAFF
NA,TRBJ1-6,NA,TRBV6-5,TGTGCCAGCAGTTCAACAGGGAGTCGGTCACCCCTCCACTTT,CASSSTGSRSPLHF
NA,TRBJ1-4,once,TRBV5-1,TGCGCCAGCAGCTTGGAGCCCAATAATGAAAAACTGTTTTTT,CASSLEPNNEKLFF
NA,TRBJ2-2,NA,TRBV19,TGTGCCAGTTCAGGGGTCTCGAACACCGGGGAGCTGTTTTTT,CASSGVSNTGELFF
TRBD2,TRBJ2-3,NA,TRBV20-1,TGCAGTGCTAGTCTAGCGGGGACACTCACAGATACGCAGTATTTT,CSASLAGTLTDTQYF
TRBD2,TRBJ2-3,NA,TRBV19,TGTGCCAGTAGTATACTAGCGGGGGGTTTAGATACGCAGTATTTT,CASSILAGGLDTQYF
TRBD2,TRBJ2-2,NA,TRBV30,TGTGCCTGGAGTGCCCGGGGACTAGCGGGGGGTAAAAGGGAGCTGTTTTTT,CAWSARGLAGGKRELFF
NA,TRBJ2-1,few,TRBV19,TGTGCCAGTAGGGGAGACAGGAGCTCCTACAATGAGCAGTTCTTC,CASRGDRSSYNEQFF
NA,TRBJ1-3,NA,TRBV7-9,TGTGCCAGCAGCACCTTCTTCGGACAGAGCTCTGGAAACACCATATATTTT,CASSTFFGQSSGNTIYF
NA,TRBJ2-7,NA,TRBV3-1/TRBV3-2,TGTGCCAGCAGCGGACGGACAGCCTACGAGCAGTACTTC,CASSGRTAYEQYF
TRBD2,TRBJ2-3,NA,TRBV3-1/TRBV3-2,TGTGCCAGCAGCCAGGGAGGGGCCAGAGATACGCAGTATTTT,CASSQGGARDTQYF
NA,TRBJ2-6,NA,TRBV5-1,TGCGCCAGCAGCCGGACCCTACCTAGGGAGACTGGGGCCAACGTCCTGACTTTC,CASSRTLPRETGANVLTF
NA,TRBJ2-5,NA,TRBV11-2,TGTGCCAGCAGCTCCCTAGAAAGATCGAGGAGACAAGAGACCCAGTACTTC,CASSSLERSRRQETQYF
NA,TRBJ2-2,NA,TRBV19,TGTGCCAGTAGTCCCAGGGTCGGGGAGCTGTTTTTT,CASSPRVGELFF
TRBD2,TRBJ2-1,NA,TRBV11-2,TGTGCCAGCAGCCTGACTAGCGGCTCCTACAATGAGCAGTTCTTC,CASSLTSGSYNEQFF
TRBD1,TRBJ1-2,NA,TRBV2,TGTGCCAGCAGCAAGACAGGGGGCGATGGCTACACCTTC,CASSKTGGDGYTF
NA,TRBJ2-5,few,TRBV30,TGTGCCTGGAGATCCCACGCGGCCGCGTCTATTACTCACAGGGAGAAGGTACGAGAGACCCAGTACTTC,CAWRSHAAASITHREKVRETQYF
NA,TRBJ2-5,NA,TRBV11-2,TGTGCCAGCAGCTTAAGCCTGATATCTGAAGAGACCCAGTACTTC,CASSLSLISEETQYF
NA,TRBJ2-1,NA,TRBV7-6,TGTGCCAGCAGCTCCACTTCGTTCTCCTACAATGAGCAGTTCTTC,CASSSTSFSYNEQFF
TRBD1,TRBJ1-5,NA,TRBV15,TGTGCCACCAGCAGAGTCAAACAGGGGGGTCAGCCCCAGCATTTT,CATSRVKQGGQPQHF
TRBD1,TRBJ1-1,NA,TRBV15,TGTGCCACCAGCAGAGATGGGGCAGGGGGAGAGGACACTGAAGCTTTCTTT,CATSRDGAGGEDTEAFF
NA,TRBJ2-5,NA,TRBV2,TGTGCCAGCAGTGAAGAGTTACTCGCCCAAGAGACCCAGTACTTC,CASSEELLAQETQYF
TRBD2,TRBJ2-1,many,TRBV15,TGTGCCACCAGCAGAGACTTAGCGGGGCCTTACAATGAGCAGTTCTTC,CATSRDLAGPYNEQFF
NA,TRBJ2-5,NA,TRBV25-1,TGTGCCAGCACCGAGGGAGAGACCCAGTACTTC,CASTEGETQYF
TRBD1,TRBJ1-6,NA,TRBV19,TGTGCCAGTACCATGGACAGGGGGAATTCACCCCTCCACTTT,CASTMDRGNSPLHF
NA,TRBJ2-5,NA,TRBV20-1,TGCAGTGCTACGGGGGAAGAGACCCAGTACTTC,CSATGEETQYF
TRBD1,TRBJ2-7,NA,TRBV6-1,TGTGCCAGCAGTGAACCCTGGACAGGTATTAAGGAGCAGTACTTC,CASSEPWTGIKEQYF
TRBD1,TRBJ2-7,once,TRBV19,TGTGCCAGTAGTAGCCCCCCCGGGACAGGGGCCTACGAGCAGTACTTC,CASSSPPGTGAYEQYF
NA,TRBJ2-7,NA,TRBV6-5,TGTGCCAGCAGTCAACTATACGAGCAGTACTTC,CASSQLYEQYF
NA,TRBJ1-1,NA,TRBV4-1,TGCGCCAGCAGCCAAGTCCCTCTCGGGGCGGGGAGAGGTACTGAAGCTTTCTTT,CASSQVPLGAGRGTEAFF
NA,TRBJ1-4,NA,TRBV10-3,TGTGCCATCAGTGAAGGACAGACAAATGAAAAACTGTTTTTT,CAISEGQTNEKLFF
NA,TRBJ1-3,NA,TRBV5-1,TGCGCCAGCAGCTTGGCCGGTAGCGGGAACACCATATATTTT,CASSLAGSGNTIYF
NA,TRBJ1-5,NA,TRBV4-1,TGCGCCAGCAGCGACCAGGGGTTTAGCAATCAGCCCCAGCATTTT,CASSDQGFSNQPQHF
TRBD1,TRBJ2-5,few,TRBV19,TGTGCCAGTAGTGACAGGGCGCGGGAGACCCAGTACTTC,CASSDRARETQYF
TRBD1,TRBJ1-2,NA,TRBV12-3/TRBV12-4,TGTGCCAGCAGTGGGGGACAGGGATATGGCTACACCTTC,CASSGGQGYGYTF
NA,TRBJ2-1,NA,TRBV5-4,TGTGCCAGCAGCGCTGACAGCAATGAGCAGTTCTTC,CASSADSNEQFF
NA,TRBJ1-6,once,TRBV27,TGTGCCAGCAGTTTAAGGGCAGGGATGAATTCACCCCTCCACTTT,CASSLRAGMNSPLHF
NA,TRBJ1-2,NA,TRBV7-9,TGTGCCAGCAGCCCACACAGGGACGGCTACACCTTC,CASSPHRDGYTF
TRBD1,TRBJ2-1,NA,TRBV5-6,TGTGCCAGCAGCACCCAGAGGGACAGGCTGGGTCTTTACAATGAGCAGTTCTTC,CASSTQRDRLGLYNEQFF
TRBD2,TRBJ2-5,NA,TRBV5-1,TGCGCCAGCAGCCTTTCATCAGTAGCGGGGGGGCGAGAGACCCAGTACTTC,CASSLSSVAGGRETQYF
NA,TRBJ2-3,few,TRBV5-1,TGCGCCAGCAGCTTGGCCGGGGCAGATACGCAGTATTTT,CASSLAGADTQYF